The next 14 T cell receptor beta chains were all read from a single sample in a study of T cells in Graves' hyperthyroidism and ophthalmopathy. There were TCR beta CDR3 regions amplified from RNA transcripts. The HTBI primer set served for first-round RT-PCR of the TCR CDR3. MiXCR, applied by TCRdb to the multiplex PCR reads, yields one record per CDR3 protein. The sample lists 35,000 or so distinct CDR3 sequences; roughly 50% were seen once. The specimen was blood. These receptors were obtained from a man aged 35-49 years with Graves' ophthalmopathy.

Regarding this clonotype: The junction departs from germline at one end; a sequencing error may be responsible. CDR3 DNA sequence: TGCGCCAGCAGCTTAGTGACAGGGAAACTGTTTTTT. This encodes CASSLVTGKLFF. The chain has TRBV13 and TRBJ1-4, with TRBD1 identical over 7 bases. The CDR3 length is 12 residues. Germline V gene data show CDR1 as PRHDT and CDR2 as FYEKMQ (reference sequence).

The chain links TRBV7-2 to TRBJ2-7; possibly TRBD2 for D (6 bases). The CDR3 loop spans 13 amino acids. V was pared by 5 bases and J by 3 bases, with 11 bases between. Germline lookup yields CDR1 SGHTA and CDR2 FQGNSA. CDR3 DNA: TGTGCCAGCAGCCAAAACGGGGGCTACGAGCAGTACTTC. This gives the protein CASSQNGGYEQYF.

On this clonotype itself: This likely comes from a read error, as the CDR3 has no conserved phenylalanine or tryptophan at its end. The chain's CDR3 is CASSRSTEAFL. The DNA of the CDR3 is TGCGCCAGCAGCCGCTCTACTGAAGCTTTCTTG. This chain connects TRBV4-1 to TRBJ1-1, with D unclear. Trimming pared 4 bases from V and 5 bases from J, leaving 5 bases between. Germline V gene sequence: CDR1 MGHRA, CDR2 YSYEKL. The CDR3 consists of 11 residues.

The chain has TRBV7-9 and TRBJ2-7, with D possibly being TRBD2 (6 bases). The ends were cut back, 4 bases at V and 3 bases at J, with 13 bases in the middle. Germline CDR1 SEHNR, CDR2 FQNEAQ (reference sequence). The CDR3 has 14 amino acids. The CDR3 coding sequence is TGTGCCAGCAGCTCCCGGGACGGGGGCTACGAGCAGTACTTC. Amino acids: CASSSRDGGYEQYF.

There are many counts of this clonotype. The chain links TRBV5-5 to TRBJ1-2; the D gene is possibly TRBD1 (5 bases). Looked up from germline, CDR1 is SGHKS and CDR2 is YYEKEE (reference sequence). V lost 4 bases and J lost 3, with 19 bases in between. The length of the CDR3 is 16 residues. CDR3 DNA sequence: TGTGCCAGCAGCCCGGTGGGGGTCGGGACCGACTATGGCTACACCTTC. Translating it yields CASSPVGVGTDYGYTF. Together with reference TRBV5-5 and TRBJ1-2, the CDR3 gives the full variable domain: DAGVTQSPTHLIKTRGQQVTLRCSPISGHKSVSWYQQVLGQGPQFIFQYYEKEERGRGNFPDRFSARQFPNYSSELNVNALLLGDSALYLCASSPVGVGTDYGYTFGSGTRLTVV.

This clonotype was counted at least ten times. This chain joins TRBV5-1 and TRBJ2-1, with 7 positions matching TRBD2. V dropped 4 bases and J dropped 4; count of bases not matched to a gene: 8. CDR1 and CDR2 from the germline V gene are SGHRS and YFSETQ. This CDR3 spans 15 amino acids. The chain's CDR3 is CASSLRTSMYNEQFF. For the CDR3, the DNA is TGCGCCAGCAGCCTCCGGACTAGTATGTACAATGAGCAGTTCTTC.

This clonotype was detected many times. The V and J genes are TRBV28 and TRBJ1-6; unclear D gene. Germline assignment: CDR1 MDHEN and CDR2 SYDVKM. The CDR3 is 14 amino acids. The germline V and J ends were trimmed by 6 bases and 7 bases, with 13 bases remaining between them. CDR3 DNA: TGTGCCAGCAGAAGGGAGAGCTCGAATTCACCCCTCCACTTT. Protein sequence: CASRRESSNSPLHF. The full variable domain, in which reference TRBV28 and TRBJ1-6 provide the parts outside the CDR3, is DVKVTQSSRYLVKRTGEKVFLECVQDMDHENMFWYRQDPGLGLRLIYFSYDVKMKEKGDIPEGYSVSREKKERFSLILESASTNQTSMYLCASRRESSNSPLHFGNGTRLTVT.

Here the CDR3 reads CSASSQAKNIQYF. The CDR3 bases are TGCAGTGCTTCATCCCAGGCCAAAAACATTCAGTACTTC. This chain joins TRBV20-1 and TRBJ2-4; D gene ambiguous. CDR1 and CDR2 from the germline V gene are DFQATT and SNEGSKA (reference sequence). This CDR3 is built from 13 residues. V was clipped by 5 bases and J by 1 base, with 9 bases between them.

This clonotype came up many times. V is TRBV3-1 and J is TRBJ2-5, with TRBD2 matching 8 bases. The V gene end was trimmed by 0 bases and the J gene end by 1 base; junction bases not matched to a gene: 1. Germline V gene data show CDR1 as LGHDT and CDR2 as YNNKEL (reference sequence). This CDR3 spans 15 amino acids. The CDR3 coding sequence is TGTGCCAGCAGCCAAGACGGGGGGGGCCAAGAGACCCAGTACTTC. Residues: CASSQDGGGQETQYF.

This clonotype was seen ten or more times. The CDR3 is CASSLLATAVSDYGYTF. CDR3 in DNA: TGTGCCAGCAGTTTACTCGCGACAGCCGTTTCCGACTATGGCTACACCTTC. The rearrangement uses TRBV28 and TRBJ1-2; tentatively, D is TRBD1 (5 bases). The CDR3 sequence is 17 residues long. The V and J ends lost 2 bases and 3 bases respectively, with 19 bases between them. Germline loops: CDR1 MDHEN, CDR2 SYDVKM.

Points on this clonotype: One base away lies a much larger clone, so this may be a sequencing read error. The genes are TRBV27 and TRBJ1-2; D not certain. V was pared by 7 bases and J by 4 bases, with 25 bases between. This CDR3 contains 17 residues. In germline, CDR1 is MNHEY, CDR2 SMNVEV (reference sequence). CDR3 bases: TGTGCCAGCATTAACCTCCCCCCAACCGGGAGCACCTATGGCTACACCTTC. Its translation: CASINLPPTGSTYGYTF.

This clonotype occurred many times. The chain combines TRBV6-1 with TRBJ2-2; D possibly corresponds to TRBD1 (6 bases). This CDR3 contains 15 residues. Germline CDR1 is MNHNS and CDR2 is SASEGT. Trimming took 6 bases from V and 4 from J, leaving 15 bases between them. CDR3 sequence: CASRARTVGTGELFF. The CDR3 nucleotides are TGTGCCAGCAGAGCAAGGACAGTTGGCACCGGGGAGCTGTTTTTT.

The sample holds many counts of this clonotype. This rearrangement joins TRBV28 to TRBJ2-7; D is undetermined. The length of the CDR3 is 12 residues. Germline V CDR1 and CDR2: MDHEN, SYDVKM. V was trimmed by 6 bases and J by 4 bases, leaving 10 bases between them. DNA of the CDR3: TGTGCCAGCAGCGCGAACGGGTACGAGCAGTACTTC. It specifies CASSANGYEQYF.

A word on this clonotype: The CDR3 end shows no conserved phenylalanine or tryptophan, and so a read error is likely. This rearrangement joins TRBV19 to TRBJ2-3; D is perhaps TRBD2 (5 bases). Germline lookup yields CDR1 LNHDA and CDR2 SQIVND (reference sequence). This CDR3 comprises 15 residues. The CDR3 sequence is CASSIGAASTDTQYY. Here the CDR3 DNA reads TGTGCCAGTAGTATAGGAGCCGCTAGCACGGATACGCAGTATTAT.